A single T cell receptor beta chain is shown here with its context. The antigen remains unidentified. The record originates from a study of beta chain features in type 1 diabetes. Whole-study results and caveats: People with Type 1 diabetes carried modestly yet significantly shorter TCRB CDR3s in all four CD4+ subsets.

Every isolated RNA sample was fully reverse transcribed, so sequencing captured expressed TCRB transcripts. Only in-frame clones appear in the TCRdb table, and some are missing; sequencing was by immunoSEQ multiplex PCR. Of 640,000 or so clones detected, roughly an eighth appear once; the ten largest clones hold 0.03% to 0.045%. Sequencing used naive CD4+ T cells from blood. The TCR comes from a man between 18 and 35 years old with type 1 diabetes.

The CDR3 coding sequence is TGCAGCGTTGACCCGGGACGGGGCTACACCTTC. Protein product: CSVDPGRGYTF. V is TRBV29-1 and J is TRBJ1-2, with D possibly TRBD1 on 5 matching bases. V lost 3 bases to trimming and J lost 8 bases, with 10 bases between them. Germline-derived CDR1 and CDR2 are SQVTM and ANQGSEA. This CDR3 spans 11 amino acids.